This T cell receptor (beta chain) originates from a study of Ad26.COV2.S vaccination and SARS-CoV-2 variants (dated by TCRdb to about 2021). Regarding the study in general: Sequencing of the TCRbeta repertoire served to evaluate the specificity and breadth of SARS-CoV-2-reactive T cell receptors following Ad26.COV2.S vaccination. A total of some 30 samples were included in the TCR-sequenced set, comprising 19 Ad26.COV2.S vaccine recipients, 5 placebo recipients and 8 SARS-CoV-2 convalescent individuals. Summary of the overall study and its limitations: Compared with placebo recipients, Ad26.COV2.S recipients showed higher spike-specific TCR breadth (P = 0.0014). After vaccination, substantial breadth of spike-specific CD8+ and CD4+ T cell responses was reported. Comparable non-spike TCR breadth was observed between vaccine and placebo recipients, consistent with only spike being contained in the vaccine. According to the authors, total T cell responses may have been underestimated by the TCR breadth and depth analyses.

V drops 6 bases and J drops 0 bases, leaving 2 bases in between. The CDR3 holds 12 amino acids from the cysteine to the phenylalanine. Only the CDR3 region is kept as DNA, spanning 36 bases read in frame from base 1. The germline V gene (reference sequence) sets CDR1 to WNHNN and CDR2 to SYGVQD. In this sample, this clone turned up once. Its antigen target is currently unknown. Base qualities are not recorded, but no much larger clone differs from it by a single base. TCRbeta CDR3 regions were sequenced with the immunoSEQ Assay. After extraction, genomic DNA underwent amplification by bias-controlled multiplex PCR, followed by high-throughput sequencing. For the original study's pipeline: To quantify the absolute abundance of every unique TCRbeta CDR3 region, sequences were collapsed and filtered. T cell fraction was estimated by normalization of TCRbeta template counts to usable DNA, with usable DNA being measured through amplification of reference genes present in all nucleated cells. Repertoire TCRs were annotated as SARS-CoV-2-specific by exact matching of V gene, CDR3 amino acid sequence and J gene to a known reactive TCR set. The reference SARS-CoV-2 TCR set came from MIRA and was filtered for enrichment in COVID-19-positive ImmuneCODE repertoires, removing public or cross-reactive TCRs. Based on the MIRA antigens, annotated TCRs were further analysed at the level of specific ORF or position within ORF. Breadth was defined as the number of annotated unique rearrangements divided by the total number of unique productive rearrangements, and depth was defined as the summed frequency of the annotated unique rearrangements. Two-sided Wilcoxon rank-sum tests were applied when comparing TCR breadth between groups. TCRdb took over this immuneACCESS table, retaining in-frame rearrangements with V and J assigned. Such tables are incomplete; in checked studies, under half of the missing clones stem from an unresolved V gene, and the remainder is unexplained. The V and J calls and the clone size are those of that table, but D and trimming were determined from the DNA. Recorded for this sample are about 7,100 clones; roughly 84% of them occurred a single time. About 31% of the sample lies in the top ten.

Sample time point, as interpreted from the label and publication: individuals recovered from natural SARS-CoV-2 infection. The material sequenced was peripheral blood, taken after recovery from COVID-19. This receptor chain uses TRBV10-1 and TRBJ2-2, with an unclear D gene assignment. The sequence was obtained from a human donor who had recovered from COVID-19. The CDR3 region: CASSTNTGELFF. The DNA is as follows: TGCGCCAGCAGCACGAACACCGGGGAGCTGTTTTTT.